These 2 T cell receptor beta chains share one sample of origin, sequenced in a study of metastatic and nonmetastatic thyroid tumors. TCRdb reprocessed the PCR reads via MiXCR. The sample includes around 30,000 clones, 20% to 25% seen only once; the top ten take less than 4%. No treatment had been given to any patient before thyroid surgery. The sequenced sample was tumor tissue. The receptors come from a male donor with papillary thyroid cancer or a benign thyroid nodule (not recorded which). Some clones in this sample may be carry-over from other donors' samples.

The chain recombines TRBV20-1 with TRBJ2-7, with 7 bases fitting TRBD1. The length of the CDR3 is 14 residues. Germline loops: CDR1 DFQATT, CDR2 SNEGSKA (reference sequence). V lost 1 base and J lost 5; bases outside the gene matches: 8. The CDR3 nucleotides are TGCAGTGCTAGAGTCGGGACAGTGGACCACGAGCAGTACTTC. This translates into CSARVGTVDHEQYF.

This clone occurred a few times. A much larger clone lies one base from this, so it may be a read error. This CDR3 is also generated by other DNA sequences in the sample. The V and J genes are TRBV5-4 and TRBJ2-5; 10 bases line up with TRBD1. CDR3 length: 15 residues. Germline trimming cut 4 bases from V and 5 bases from J; bases unmatched to any gene: 8. CDR1 is SGHNT, CDR2 YYREEE, per germline (reference sequence). The CDR3 DNA reads TGTGCCAGCAGCCGGGAGGGACAGGGGTTCGAGACCCAGTACTTC. This gives the protein CASSREGQGFETQYF.